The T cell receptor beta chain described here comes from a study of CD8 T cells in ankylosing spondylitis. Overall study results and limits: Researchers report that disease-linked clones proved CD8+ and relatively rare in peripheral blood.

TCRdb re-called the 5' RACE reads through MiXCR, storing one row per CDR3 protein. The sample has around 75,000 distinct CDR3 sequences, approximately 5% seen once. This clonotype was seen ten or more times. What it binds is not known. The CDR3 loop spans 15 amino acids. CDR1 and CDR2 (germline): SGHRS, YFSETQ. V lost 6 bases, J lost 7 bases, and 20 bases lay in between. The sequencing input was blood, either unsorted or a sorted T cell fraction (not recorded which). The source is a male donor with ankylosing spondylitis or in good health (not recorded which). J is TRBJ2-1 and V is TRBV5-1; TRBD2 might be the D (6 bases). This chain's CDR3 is CASMSYSGSVNEQFF. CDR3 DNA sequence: TGCGCCAGCATGTCGTATAGCGGAAGCGTGAATGAGCAGTTCTTC.